The 12 T cell receptor beta chains below come from one sample, sequenced in a study of T-cell reconstitution after alpha-beta-depleted transplantation in children (dated by TCRdb to about 2016). Libraries were made using PCR. Sequenced using an Illumina HiSeq 2500. Molecular barcoding was employed in the preparation of TCR libraries, with unique molecular identifiers being used to normalize TCRbeta repertoire quantification. TCRdb reworked the public reads: Q25 trimming with fastp, MiXCR clone assembly, productive beta chains retained. For every CDR3 protein sequence, its rows merge into one entry that carries the most common genes and DNA. A total of some 70,000 distinct CDR3 sequences appear in this sample, over 4.5% of them only once. The ten largest clones represent approximately 20% of the sample. The treatment or condition label of this sample denotes: allogeneic hematopoietic cell transplantation with graft depleted of TCRalphabeta T cells and CD19 B cells.

This material consisted of PBMCs, mostly from graft donor cells, taken 180 days after TCRalphabeta/CD19-depleted stem cell transplant. The receptor set was obtained from a boy younger than two who had a stem cell transplant for acute myeloid leukemia, so the T cells may come from the graft donor.

There are many counts of this clonotype. V is TRBV3-1 and J is TRBJ1-2; D unresolved. The CDR3 consists of 12 residues. V was cut by 2 bases and J by 4 bases, with 5 bases left in between. Germline V gene lookup returns CDR1 LGHDT and CDR2 YNNKEL (reference sequence). CDR3 loop: CASSQLLYGYTF. CDR3 in DNA: TGTGCCAGCAGCCAATTGCTCTATGGCTACACCTTC.

This clonotype was observed many times. V is TRBV7-3 and J is TRBJ2-1; TRBD2 might be the D (6 bases). The CDR3 consists of 17 residues. Trimming removed 1 base from V and 4 bases from J, with 17 bases in between. Germline-derived CDR1 and CDR2 are SGHTA and FQGTGA. The CDR3 DNA sequence: TGTGCCAGCAGCTTAATGGGTTCTGGGACTGCGTACAATGAGCAGTTCTTC. Protein: CASSLMGSGTAYNEQFF.

This clonotype was seen at least ten times. The rearrangement links TRBV12-3 or TRBV12-4 to TRBJ1-4; 7 positions match TRBD1. CDR3 length equals 18 residues. V lost 6 bases, J lost 0 bases, and 13 bases stayed unmatched. CDR3 sequence reads: CASRYRGSSWATNEKLFF. CDR3 in DNA: TGTGCCAGCAGATACAGGGGTAGCTCCTGGGCAACTAATGAAAAACTGTTTTTT.

This clonotype occurred many times. This sequence joins TRBV29-1 and TRBJ2-1; D is perhaps TRBD1 (5 bases). Per germline, CDR1 SQVTM and CDR2 ANQGSEA. CDR3 length: 12 amino acids. CDR3 sequence reads: CSTGIARFEQFF. CDR3 in DNA: TGCAGTACAGGTATTGCTCGGTTTGAGCAGTTCTTC.

This clonotype has ten or more counts. V is TRBV7-9 and J is TRBJ2-2; 8 bases map to TRBD1. Germline trimming cut 6 bases from V and 0 bases from J; bases unmatched to any gene: 3. Germline-derived CDR1 and CDR2 are SEHNR and FQNEAQ (reference sequence). CDR3 length: 15 amino acids. The CDR3 DNA follows: TGTGCCAGCAGATGGGGACAGGCGAACACCGGGGAGCTGTTTTTT. Its protein product is CASRWGQANTGELFF.

Ten or more counts support this clonotype. The chain joins TRBV18 to TRBJ1-2, with a weak D call TRBD1 (6 bases). Trimming shortened V by 2 bases and J by 0 bases, and 10 bases separated the two germline ends. The CDR3 length is 15 residues. Looked up from germline, CDR1 is KGHSH and CDR2 is LQKENI. The CDR3 here is CASSPGTPPNYGYTF. For the CDR3, the DNA is TGTGCCAGCTCACCAGGGACACCGCCTAACTATGGCTACACCTTC.

The sample holds many counts of this clonotype. CDR3 protein: CSVAGPLGDEQYF. The CDR3 region has the DNA TGCAGCGTTGCAGGGCCCCTGGGGGACGAGCAGTACTTC. The chain links TRBV29-1 to TRBJ2-7; D is perhaps TRBD1 or TRBD2 (5 bases each). V was cut by 4 bases and J by 5 bases, with 15 bases left in between. Germline values: CDR1 SQVTM, CDR2 ANQGSEA. This CDR3 comprises 13 residues.

This clonotype has a count of ten or more. The rearrangement links TRBV5-1 to TRBJ2-1; D is undetermined. Germline V lookup: CDR1 SGHRS, CDR2 YFSETQ. V was clipped by 4 bases and J by 0 bases, with 11 bases between them. The CDR3 extends over 15 amino acids. DNA of the CDR3: TGCGCCAGCAGCCCCCGGCAGAGCTCCTACAATGAGCAGTTCTTC. Translating it yields CASSPRQSSYNEQFF.

This clonotype was picked up many times. The chain uses TRBV6-1 and TRBJ1-1, with 9 bases aligning to TRBD1. J was trimmed by 4 bases and V by 6 bases; bases with no gene match: 6. This CDR3 is built from 14 residues. The germline CDR1 and CDR2 sequences are MNHNS and SASEGT. The CDR3 DNA reads TGTGCCAGCAGACCTAACAGGGGGCTCACTGAAGCTTTCTTT. Translated: CASRPNRGLTEAFF.

This clonotype occurred many times. The chain is built from TRBV15 and TRBJ2-7, with D perhaps being TRBD1 or TRBD2 (5 bases each). V was cut by 1 base and J by 1 base, with 20 bases left in between. CDR1 LNHNV and CDR2 YYDKDF come from the germline V gene (reference sequence). The CDR3 spans 18 residues. The DNA of the CDR3 is TGTGCCACCAGCAGAGGTTCTCACCCGGGACCTTATTCCTACGAGCAGTACTTC. Residues: CATSRGSHPGPYSYEQYF.

This clonotype was seen at least ten times. CDR3 region: CSVQQRNEKLFF. The CDR3 region has the DNA TGCAGCGTCCAACAGAGGAATGAAAAACTGTTTTTT. The chain uses TRBV29-1 and TRBJ1-4; no reliable D call. V gave up 6 bases and J gave up 5 bases, with 10 bases separating them. CDR3 length: 12 residues. Germline V CDR1 and CDR2: SQVTM, ANQGSEA.

This clonotype has a count of ten or more. The V and J genes are TRBV20-1 and TRBJ2-3, with D perhaps given as TRBD1 or TRBD2 (5 bases each). CDR1 and CDR2 (germline): DFQATT, SNEGSKA (reference sequence). Trimming took 5 bases from V and 7 from J, leaving 16 bases between them. The CDR3 is made up of 13 amino acids. The CDR3 is CSAREGARNTQYF. The DNA of the CDR3 is TGCAGTGCTCGGGAAGGGGCGCGAAATACGCAGTATTTT.